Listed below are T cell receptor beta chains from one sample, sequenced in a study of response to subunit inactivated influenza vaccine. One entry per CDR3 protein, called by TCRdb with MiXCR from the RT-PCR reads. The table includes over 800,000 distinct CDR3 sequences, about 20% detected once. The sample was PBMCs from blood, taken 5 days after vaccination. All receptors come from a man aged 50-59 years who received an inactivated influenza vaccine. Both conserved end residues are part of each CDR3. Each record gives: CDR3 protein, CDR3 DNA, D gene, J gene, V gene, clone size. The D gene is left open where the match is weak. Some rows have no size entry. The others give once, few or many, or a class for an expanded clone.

cdr3_aa: CASRAAGDYNEQFF
cdr3_nt: TGTGCCAGCAGGGCAGCGGGAGACTACAATGAGCAGTTCTTC
d_call: TRBD2
j_call: TRBJ2-1
v_call: TRBV9
clone_size: few

cdr3_aa: CASSLYLVLAGGTDTQYF
cdr3_nt: TGTGCCAGCAGCCTATACCTCGTGCTAGCGGGGGGCACAGATACGCAGTATTTT
d_call: TRBD2
j_call: TRBJ2-3
v_call: TRBV11-2
clone_size: few

cdr3_aa: CASSPGPATGQPQHF
cdr3_nt: TGTGCCAGCAGCCCTGGGCCGGCCACTGGGCAGCCCCAGCATTTT
d_call: .
j_call: TRBJ1-5
v_call: TRBV7-2
clone_size: .

cdr3_aa: CASSLLLAGGFYEQYF
cdr3_nt: TGTGCCAGCAGTTTATTACTAGCGGGAGGGTTCTACGAGCAGTACTTC
d_call: TRBD2
j_call: TRBJ2-7
v_call: TRBV27
clone_size: few

cdr3_aa: CASAKAGTVNTEAFF
cdr3_nt: TGTGCCAGCGCCAAAGCCGGGACGGTGAACACTGAAGCTTTCTTT
d_call: .
j_call: TRBJ1-1
v_call: TRBV9
clone_size: .

cdr3_aa: CASSQEAAGHRAGELFF
cdr3_nt: TGCGCCAGCAGCCAAGAGGCGGCGGGGCACAGGGCCGGGGAGCTGTTTTTT
d_call: .
j_call: TRBJ2-2
v_call: TRBV4-3
clone_size: .

cdr3_aa: CASSQGGVTHSGNTIYF
cdr3_nt: TGTGCCAGCAGCCAAGGAGGGGTCACCCACTCTGGAAACACCATATATTTT
d_call: .
j_call: TRBJ1-3
v_call: TRBV3-1
clone_size: .

cdr3_aa: CATGTSGGKNTGELFF
cdr3_nt: TGTGCCACCGGGACTAGCGGGGGAAAGAACACCGGGGAGCTGTTTTTT
d_call: TRBD2
j_call: TRBJ2-2
v_call: TRBV10-3
clone_size: .

cdr3_aa: CSVYSEGVAYEQYF
cdr3_nt: TGCAGCGTTTATTCTGAGGGGGTGGCCTACGAGCAGTACTTC
d_call: .
j_call: TRBJ2-7
v_call: TRBV29-1
clone_size: .

cdr3_aa: CSAPGQGPYNSPLHF
cdr3_nt: TGCAGTGCTCCGGGACAGGGGCCCTATAATTCACCCCTCCACTTT
d_call: TRBD1
j_call: TRBJ1-6
v_call: TRBV20-1
clone_size: .

cdr3_aa: CSASRSGNADTQYF
cdr3_nt: TGCAGTGCTAGCCGTAGCGGAAACGCAGATACGCAGTATTTT
d_call: .
j_call: TRBJ2-3
v_call: TRBV20-1
clone_size: many

cdr3_aa: CSAHRGQGPWEQYF
cdr3_nt: TGCAGTGCTCACCGGGGACAGGGGCCCTGGGAGCAGTACTTC
d_call: TRBD1
j_call: TRBJ2-7
v_call: TRBV20-1
clone_size: .

cdr3_aa: CSGEYPQWGGVNTEAFF
cdr3_nt: TGCAGCGGAGAATACCCCCAGTGGGGGGGCGTAAACACTGAAGCTTTCTTT
d_call: .
j_call: TRBJ1-1
v_call: TRBV29-1
clone_size: .

cdr3_aa: CAISESWAENTEAFF
cdr3_nt: TGTGCCATCAGTGAGTCTTGGGCAGAGAACACTGAAGCTTTCTTT
d_call: .
j_call: TRBJ1-1
v_call: TRBV10-3
clone_size: .

cdr3_aa: CASSSLQAKGTGELFF
cdr3_nt: TGCGCCAGCAGCTCTTTACAGGCCAAGGGGACCGGGGAGCTGTTTTTT
d_call: .
j_call: TRBJ2-2
v_call: TRBV5-1
clone_size: .

cdr3_aa: CSARDSGTSTDTQYF
cdr3_nt: TGCAGTGCTAGAGATTCCGGGACTAGCACAGATACGCAGTATTTT
d_call: .
j_call: TRBJ2-3
v_call: TRBV20-1
clone_size: .

cdr3_aa: CASSLWEGPYNEQFF
cdr3_nt: TGTGCCAGCAGCTTATGGGAGGGCCCCTACAATGAGCAGTTCTTC
d_call: TRBD2
j_call: TRBJ2-1
v_call: TRBV7-3
clone_size: many

cdr3_aa: CASGLGANYEQYF
cdr3_nt: TGTGCCAGCGGCCTGGGGGCCAACTACGAGCAGTACTTC
d_call: .
j_call: TRBJ2-7
v_call: TRBV27
clone_size: .

cdr3_aa: CASSPGGTGSSYEQYF
cdr3_nt: TGCGCCAGCAGCCCCGGGGGGACAGGGTCCTCCTACGAGCAGTACTTC
d_call: TRBD1
j_call: TRBJ2-7
v_call: TRBV5-1
clone_size: .

cdr3_aa: CASREDRDGYTF
cdr3_nt: TGTGCCAGCAGGGAGGACAGGGACGGCTACACCTTC
d_call: TRBD1
j_call: TRBJ1-2
v_call: TRBV2
clone_size: few

cdr3_aa: CASSSPTESYEQYF
cdr3_nt: TGCGCCAGCAGCTCTCCGACAGAATCCTACGAGCAGTACTTC
d_call: .
j_call: TRBJ2-7
v_call: TRBV5-1
clone_size: .

cdr3_aa: CASSNNRYTEAFF
cdr3_nt: TGTGCCAGCAGCAACAACAGATACACTGAAGCTTTCTTT
d_call: .
j_call: TRBJ1-1
v_call: TRBV11-2
clone_size: .

cdr3_aa: CASGRDGERETQYF
cdr3_nt: TGCGCCAGCGGCCGGGACGGGGAGCGGGAGACCCAGTACTTC
d_call: .
j_call: TRBJ2-5
v_call: TRBV5-1
clone_size: .

cdr3_aa: CASSSVTGYGEQYF
cdr3_nt: TGTGCCAGCAGCTCTGTGACAGGGTATGGCGAGCAGTACTTC
d_call: TRBD1
j_call: TRBJ2-7
v_call: TRBV7-6
clone_size: .

cdr3_aa: CASSRQSNTIYF
cdr3_nt: TGTGCCAGCAGTCGTCAAAGCAACACCATATATTTT
d_call: .
j_call: TRBJ1-3
v_call: TRBV12-3/TRBV12-4
clone_size: .

cdr3_aa: CASSYSLLAGGNNEQFF
cdr3_nt: TGTGCCAGCAGTTACTCCCTACTAGCGGGGGGTAACAATGAGCAGTTCTTC
d_call: TRBD2
j_call: TRBJ2-1
v_call: TRBV6-5
clone_size: few

cdr3_aa: CASSPGGRWDQETQYF
cdr3_nt: TGCGCCAGCAGCCCCGGAGGGCGGTGGGACCAAGAGACCCAGTACTTC
d_call: .
j_call: TRBJ2-5
v_call: TRBV5-1
clone_size: few

cdr3_aa: CASSLAQAYNEQFF
cdr3_nt: TGTGCCAGCAGTTTGGCCCAAGCCTACAATGAGCAGTTCTTC
d_call: .
j_call: TRBJ2-1
v_call: TRBV28
clone_size: .

cdr3_aa: CAISAGDRGSYEQYF
cdr3_nt: TGTGCCATCAGTGCAGGGGACAGGGGTTCCTACGAGCAGTACTTC
d_call: TRBD1
j_call: TRBJ2-7
v_call: TRBV10-3
clone_size: .

cdr3_aa: CASSWTGGGNQPQHF
cdr3_nt: TGTGCCAGCAGTTGGACAGGGGGCGGCAATCAGCCCCAGCATTTT
d_call: TRBD1
j_call: TRBJ1-5
v_call: TRBV12-3/TRBV12-4
clone_size: many

cdr3_aa: CASRGWDSNNSPLHF
cdr3_nt: TGCGCCAGCAGGGGGTGGGACAGTAATAATTCACCCCTCCACTTT
d_call: TRBD1
j_call: TRBJ1-6
v_call: TRBV4-3
clone_size: .

cdr3_aa: CASSLSSGGSYEQYF
cdr3_nt: TGTGCCAGCAGCTTGTCTTCAGGGGGGTCCTACGAGCAGTACTTC
d_call: .
j_call: TRBJ2-7
v_call: TRBV7-3
clone_size: many

cdr3_aa: CASSLGQETQYF
cdr3_nt: TGTGCCAGCAGCTTAGGTCAAGAGACCCAGTACTTC
d_call: .
j_call: TRBJ2-5
v_call: TRBV5-1
clone_size: many

cdr3_aa: CASSQAGEGNQPQHF
cdr3_nt: TGCGCCAGCAGCCAAGCAGGGGAGGGGAATCAGCCCCAGCATTTT
d_call: .
j_call: TRBJ1-5
v_call: TRBV4-1
clone_size: .